This record concerns one T cell receptor beta chain sequence. Its antigen is unidentified. The V gene lost 2 bases and the J gene lost 2 bases, with 11 bases spanning the gap. This CDR3 has 14 residues. The germline CDR1 and CDR2 sequences are GTSNPN and SVGIG (reference sequence). This sample is part of a study of cytomegalovirus exposure and HLA in healthy donors. Study-wide context: Within the Caucasian-associated ancestry cluster were roughly 81% of the roughly 400 genotyped donors.

Study-level points and caveats: Cytomegalovirus-associated status was assigned to approximately 160 TCR beta chains. A previous analysis found most TCR beta V segments productive roughly 87% or roughly 30% of the time. Across donors, sequencing depth was assumed by presence/absence analyses to be roughly uniform.

Researchers ran the PCR with 60 Vbeta and 13 Jbeta primers. The assay was immunoSEQ multiplex PCR, and TCRdb's table has in-frame clones only and misses some. The sample has fewer than 250,000 clones, under 85% seen once. The material sequenced was PBMCs. This receptor was taken from a woman younger than 30 in good health and CMV-seronegative. The V gene is TRBV30, the J gene TRBJ2-3, with a weak D call TRBD1 (6 bases). CDR3: CAWSPGGHTDTQYF. Here the CDR3 DNA reads TGTGCCTGGAGTCCTGGGGGCCACACAGATACGCAGTATTTT.